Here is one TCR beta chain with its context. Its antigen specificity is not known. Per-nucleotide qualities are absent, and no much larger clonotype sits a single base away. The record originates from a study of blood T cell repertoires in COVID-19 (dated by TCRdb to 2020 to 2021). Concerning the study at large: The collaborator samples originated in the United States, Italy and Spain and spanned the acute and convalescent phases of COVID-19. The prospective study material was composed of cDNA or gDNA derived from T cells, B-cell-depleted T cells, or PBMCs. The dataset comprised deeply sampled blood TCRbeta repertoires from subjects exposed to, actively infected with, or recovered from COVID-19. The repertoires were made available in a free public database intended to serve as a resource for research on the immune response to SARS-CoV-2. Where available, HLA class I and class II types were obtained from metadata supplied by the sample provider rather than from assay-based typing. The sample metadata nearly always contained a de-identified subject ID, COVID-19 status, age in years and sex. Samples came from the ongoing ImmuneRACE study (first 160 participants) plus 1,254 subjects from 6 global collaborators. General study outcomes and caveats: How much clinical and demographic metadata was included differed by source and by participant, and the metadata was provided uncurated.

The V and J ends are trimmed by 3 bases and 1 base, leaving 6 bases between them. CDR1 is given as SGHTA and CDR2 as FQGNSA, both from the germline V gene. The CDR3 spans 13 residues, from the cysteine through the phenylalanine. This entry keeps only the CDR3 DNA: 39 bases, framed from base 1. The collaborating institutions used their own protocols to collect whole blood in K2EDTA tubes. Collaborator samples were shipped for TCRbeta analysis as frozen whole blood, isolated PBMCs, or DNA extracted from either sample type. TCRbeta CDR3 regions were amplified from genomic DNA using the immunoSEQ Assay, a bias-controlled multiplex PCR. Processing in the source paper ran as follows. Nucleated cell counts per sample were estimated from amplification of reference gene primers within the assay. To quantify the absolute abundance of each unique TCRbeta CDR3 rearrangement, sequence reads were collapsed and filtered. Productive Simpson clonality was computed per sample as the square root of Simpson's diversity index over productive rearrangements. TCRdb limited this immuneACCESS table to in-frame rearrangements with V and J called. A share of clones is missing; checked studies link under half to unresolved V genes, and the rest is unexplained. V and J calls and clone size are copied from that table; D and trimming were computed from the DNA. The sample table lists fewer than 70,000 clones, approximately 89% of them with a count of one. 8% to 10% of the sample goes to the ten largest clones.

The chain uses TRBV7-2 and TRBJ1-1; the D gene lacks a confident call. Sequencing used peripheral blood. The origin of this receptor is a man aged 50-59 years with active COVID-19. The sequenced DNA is TGTGCCAGCAGCTTTAGTGAGAACACTGAAGCTTTCTTT. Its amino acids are CASSFSENTEAFF.